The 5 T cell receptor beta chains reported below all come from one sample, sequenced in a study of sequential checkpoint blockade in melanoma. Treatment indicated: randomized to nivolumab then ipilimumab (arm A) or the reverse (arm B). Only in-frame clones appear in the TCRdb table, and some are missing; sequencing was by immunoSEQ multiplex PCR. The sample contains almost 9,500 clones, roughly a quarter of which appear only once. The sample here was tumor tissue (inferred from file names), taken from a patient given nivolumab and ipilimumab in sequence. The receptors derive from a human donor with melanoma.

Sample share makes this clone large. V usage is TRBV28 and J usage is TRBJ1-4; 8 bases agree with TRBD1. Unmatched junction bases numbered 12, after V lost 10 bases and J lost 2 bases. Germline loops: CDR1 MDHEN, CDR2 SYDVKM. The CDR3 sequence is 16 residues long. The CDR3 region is CAIQGGQETTNEKLFF. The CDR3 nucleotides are TGTGCCATACAGGGGGGACAAGAAACGACTAATGAAAAACTGTTTTTT.

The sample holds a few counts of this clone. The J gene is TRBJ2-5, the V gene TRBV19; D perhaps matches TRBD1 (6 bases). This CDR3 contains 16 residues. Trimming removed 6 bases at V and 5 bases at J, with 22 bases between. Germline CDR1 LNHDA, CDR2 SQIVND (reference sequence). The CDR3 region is CASSPWKTGYWETQYF. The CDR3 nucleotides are TGTGCCAGTAGCCCCTGGAAAACAGGGTATTGGGAGACCCAGTACTTC.

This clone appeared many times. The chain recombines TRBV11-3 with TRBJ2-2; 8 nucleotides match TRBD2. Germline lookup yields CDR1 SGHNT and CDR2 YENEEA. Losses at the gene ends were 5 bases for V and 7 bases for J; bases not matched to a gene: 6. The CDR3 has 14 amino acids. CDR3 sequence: CASSPRGDGGELFF. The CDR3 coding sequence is TGTGCCAGCAGCCCGCGGGGGGACGGCGGGGAGCTGTTTTTT.

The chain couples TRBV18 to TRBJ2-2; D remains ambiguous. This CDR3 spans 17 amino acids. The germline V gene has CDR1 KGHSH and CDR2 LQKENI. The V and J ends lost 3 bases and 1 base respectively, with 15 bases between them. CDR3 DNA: TGTGCCAGCTCACCCCCGGGTGGGCGTCGGAACACCGGGGAGCTGTTTTTT. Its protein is CASSPPGGRRNTGELFF.

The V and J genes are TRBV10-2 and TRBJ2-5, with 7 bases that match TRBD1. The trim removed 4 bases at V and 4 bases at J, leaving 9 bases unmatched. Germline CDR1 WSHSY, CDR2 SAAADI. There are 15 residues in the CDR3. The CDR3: CASSGGDSPAETQYF. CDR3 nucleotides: TGCGCCAGCAGTGGTGGGGACAGTCCAGCAGAGACCCAGTACTTC.